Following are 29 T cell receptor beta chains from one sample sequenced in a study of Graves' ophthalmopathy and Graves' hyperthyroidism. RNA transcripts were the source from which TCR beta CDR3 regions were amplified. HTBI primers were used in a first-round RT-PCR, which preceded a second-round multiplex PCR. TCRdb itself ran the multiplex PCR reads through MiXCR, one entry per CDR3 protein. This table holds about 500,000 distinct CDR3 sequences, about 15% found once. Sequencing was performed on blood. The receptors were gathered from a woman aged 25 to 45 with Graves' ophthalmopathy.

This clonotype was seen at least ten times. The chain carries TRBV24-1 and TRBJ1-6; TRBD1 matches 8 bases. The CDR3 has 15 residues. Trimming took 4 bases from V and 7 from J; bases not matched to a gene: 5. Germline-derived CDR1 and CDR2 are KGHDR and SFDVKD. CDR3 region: CATSETTGANSPLHF. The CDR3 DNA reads TGTGCCACCAGTGAAACGACAGGGGCGAATTCACCCCTCCACTTT.

DNA for the CDR3: TGTGCCATCAGTGAAACGGGACAGGGACACTATGGCTACACCTTC. It specifies CAISETGQGHYGYTF. This chain links TRBV10-3 with TRBJ1-2; 9 bases are shared with TRBD1. CDR3 length equals 15 residues. With V trimmed by 3 bases and J by 3 bases, 5 bases remained unmatched. The V gene's germline CDR1 is ENHRY and CDR2 SYGVKD.

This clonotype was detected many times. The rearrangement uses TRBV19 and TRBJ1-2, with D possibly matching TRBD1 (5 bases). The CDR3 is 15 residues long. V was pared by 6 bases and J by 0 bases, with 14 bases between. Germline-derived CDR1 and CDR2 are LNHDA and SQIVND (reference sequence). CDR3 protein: CASRRGEGSNYGYTF. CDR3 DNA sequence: TGTGCCAGTAGGAGAGGAGAGGGGTCTAACTATGGCTACACCTTC.

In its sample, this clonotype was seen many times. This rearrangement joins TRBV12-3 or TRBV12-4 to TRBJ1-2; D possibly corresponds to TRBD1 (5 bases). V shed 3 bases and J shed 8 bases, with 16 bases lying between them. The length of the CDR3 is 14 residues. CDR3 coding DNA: TGTGCCAGCAGTTTCCATCCAGGGTCGAACGGCTACACCTTC. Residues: CASSFHPGSNGYTF.

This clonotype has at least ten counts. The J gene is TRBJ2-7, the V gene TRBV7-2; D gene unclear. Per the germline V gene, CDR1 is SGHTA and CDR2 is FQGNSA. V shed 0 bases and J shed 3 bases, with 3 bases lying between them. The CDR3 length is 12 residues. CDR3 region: CASSLARYEQYF. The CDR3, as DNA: TGTGCCAGCAGCTTAGCGCGCTACGAGCAGTACTTC.

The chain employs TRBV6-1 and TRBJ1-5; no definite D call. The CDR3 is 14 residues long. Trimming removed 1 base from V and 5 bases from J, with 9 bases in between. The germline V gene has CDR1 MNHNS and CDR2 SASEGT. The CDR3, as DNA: TGTGCCAGCAGTGAAGAAATGGGTCATCAGCCCCAGCATTTT. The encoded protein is CASSEEMGHQPQHF.

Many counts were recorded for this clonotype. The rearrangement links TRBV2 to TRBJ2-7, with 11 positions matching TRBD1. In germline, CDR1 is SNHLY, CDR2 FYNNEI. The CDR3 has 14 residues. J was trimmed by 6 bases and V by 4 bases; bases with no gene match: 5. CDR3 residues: CASSGGTGGVEQYF. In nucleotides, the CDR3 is TGTGCCAGCAGTGGGGGGACAGGGGGAGTCGAGCAGTACTTC.

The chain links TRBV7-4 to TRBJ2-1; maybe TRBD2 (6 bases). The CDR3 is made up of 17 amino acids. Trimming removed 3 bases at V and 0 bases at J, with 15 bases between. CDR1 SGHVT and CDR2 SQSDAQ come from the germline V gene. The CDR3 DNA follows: TGTGCCAGCAGCTTCTGTAGCGGAACTACCTCCTACAATGAGCAGTTCTTC. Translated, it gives CASSFCSGTTSYNEQFF.

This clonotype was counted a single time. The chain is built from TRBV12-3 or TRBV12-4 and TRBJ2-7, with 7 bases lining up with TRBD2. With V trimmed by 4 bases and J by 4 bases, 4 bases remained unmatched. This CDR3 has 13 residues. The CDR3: CASSSREAYEQYF. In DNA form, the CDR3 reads TGTGCCAGCAGTTCTCGGGAGGCTTACGAGCAGTACTTC.

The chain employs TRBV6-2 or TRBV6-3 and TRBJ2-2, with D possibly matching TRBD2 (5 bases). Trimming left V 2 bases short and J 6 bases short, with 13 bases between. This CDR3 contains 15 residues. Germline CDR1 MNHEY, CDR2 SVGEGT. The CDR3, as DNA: TGTGCCAGCAGTTACGACCTATTAGCGTCCGGGGAGCTGTTTTTT. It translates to CASSYDLLASGELFF.

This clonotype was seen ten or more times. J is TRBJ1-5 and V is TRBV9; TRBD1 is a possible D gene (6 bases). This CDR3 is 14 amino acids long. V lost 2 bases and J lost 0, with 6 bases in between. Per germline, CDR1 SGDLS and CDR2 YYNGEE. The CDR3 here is CASSVDSSNQPQHF. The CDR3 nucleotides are TGTGCCAGCAGCGTGGACAGTAGCAATCAGCCCCAGCATTTT.

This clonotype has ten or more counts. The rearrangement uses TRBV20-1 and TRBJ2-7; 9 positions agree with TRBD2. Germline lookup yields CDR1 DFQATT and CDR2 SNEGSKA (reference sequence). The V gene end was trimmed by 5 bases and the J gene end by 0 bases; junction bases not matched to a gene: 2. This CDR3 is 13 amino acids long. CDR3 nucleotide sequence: TGCAGTGCTTTTAGCGGGAGCTCCTACGAGCAGTACTTC. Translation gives CSAFSGSSYEQYF.

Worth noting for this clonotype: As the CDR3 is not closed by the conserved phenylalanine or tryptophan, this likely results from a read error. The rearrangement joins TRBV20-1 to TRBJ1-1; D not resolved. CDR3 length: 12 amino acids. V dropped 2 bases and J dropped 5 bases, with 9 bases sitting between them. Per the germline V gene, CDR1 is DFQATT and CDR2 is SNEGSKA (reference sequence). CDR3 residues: CSARQGGTEAFV. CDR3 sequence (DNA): TGCAGTGCTAGACAAGGTGGGACTGAAGCTTTCGTT.

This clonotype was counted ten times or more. The CDR3 reads CASSLKAISKETQYF. CDR3 DNA: TGTGCCAGCAGTTTAAAAGCCATAAGTAAAGAGACCCAGTACTTC. The chain has TRBV12-3 or TRBV12-4 and TRBJ2-5; D is ambiguous. CDR3 length: 15 residues. Between the trimmed V and J ends, which lost 2 bases and 3 bases, there was a span of 13 bases.

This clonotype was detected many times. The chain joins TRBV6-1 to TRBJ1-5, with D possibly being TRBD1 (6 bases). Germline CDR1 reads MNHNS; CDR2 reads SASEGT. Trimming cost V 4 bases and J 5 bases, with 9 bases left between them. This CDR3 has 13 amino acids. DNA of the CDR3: TGTGCCAGCAGTGGAAACAGGGATCAGCCCCAGCATTTT. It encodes CASSGNRDQPQHF.

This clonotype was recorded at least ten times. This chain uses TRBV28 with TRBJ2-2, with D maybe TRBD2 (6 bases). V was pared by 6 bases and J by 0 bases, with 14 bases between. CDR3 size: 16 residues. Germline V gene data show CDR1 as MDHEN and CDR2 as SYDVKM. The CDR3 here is CASRILPGANTGELFF. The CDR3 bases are TGTGCCAGCAGGATCCTTCCGGGAGCGAACACCGGGGAGCTGTTTTTT.

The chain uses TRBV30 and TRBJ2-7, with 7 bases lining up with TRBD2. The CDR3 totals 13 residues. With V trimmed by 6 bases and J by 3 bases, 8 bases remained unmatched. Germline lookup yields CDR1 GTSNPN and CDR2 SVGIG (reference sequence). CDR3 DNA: TGTGCCTGCCATTCGGGGGGTCTCTACGAGCAGTACTTC. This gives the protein CACHSGGLYEQYF. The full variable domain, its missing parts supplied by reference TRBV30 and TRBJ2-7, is SQTIHQWPATLVQPVGSPLSLECTVEGTSNPNLYWYRQAAGRGLQLLFYSVGIGQISSEVPQNLSASRPQDRQFILSSKKLLLSDSGFYLCACHSGGLYEQYFGPGTRLTVT.

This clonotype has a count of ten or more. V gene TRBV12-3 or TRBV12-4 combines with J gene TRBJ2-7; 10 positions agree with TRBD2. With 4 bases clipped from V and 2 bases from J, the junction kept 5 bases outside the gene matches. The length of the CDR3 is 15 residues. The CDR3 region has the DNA TGTGCCAGCAGTTCGCTAGCGGGGGCTGCCTACGAGCAGTACTTC. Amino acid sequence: CASSSLAGAAYEQYF.

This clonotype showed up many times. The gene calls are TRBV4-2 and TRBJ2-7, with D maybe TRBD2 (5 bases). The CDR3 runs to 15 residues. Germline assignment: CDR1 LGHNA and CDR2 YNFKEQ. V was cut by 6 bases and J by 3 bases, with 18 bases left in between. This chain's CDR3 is CASRNDYVGSYEQYF. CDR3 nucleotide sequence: TGTGCCAGCAGAAACGACTATGTCGGCAGCTACGAGCAGTACTTC.

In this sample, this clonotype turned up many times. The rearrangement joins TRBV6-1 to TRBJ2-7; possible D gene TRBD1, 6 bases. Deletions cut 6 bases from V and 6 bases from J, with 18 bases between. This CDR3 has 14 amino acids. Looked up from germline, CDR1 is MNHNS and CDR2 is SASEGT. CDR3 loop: CASRRGQQPAEQYF. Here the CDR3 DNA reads TGTGCCAGCAGAAGAGGACAGCAACCCGCCGAGCAGTACTTC.

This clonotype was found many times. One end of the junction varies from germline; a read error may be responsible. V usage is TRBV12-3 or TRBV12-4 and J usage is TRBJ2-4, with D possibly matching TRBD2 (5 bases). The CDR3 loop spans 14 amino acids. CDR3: CASSLDGESYIKYF. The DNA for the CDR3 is TGTGCCAGCAGTTTAGACGGGGAGAGTTACATTAAGTACTTC.

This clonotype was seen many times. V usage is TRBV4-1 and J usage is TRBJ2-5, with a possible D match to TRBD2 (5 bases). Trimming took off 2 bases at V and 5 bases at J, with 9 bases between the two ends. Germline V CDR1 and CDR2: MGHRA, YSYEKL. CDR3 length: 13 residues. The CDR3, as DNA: TGCGCCAGCAGCCAATTGCGAGGGGAGACCCAGTACTTC. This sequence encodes CASSQLRGETQYF.

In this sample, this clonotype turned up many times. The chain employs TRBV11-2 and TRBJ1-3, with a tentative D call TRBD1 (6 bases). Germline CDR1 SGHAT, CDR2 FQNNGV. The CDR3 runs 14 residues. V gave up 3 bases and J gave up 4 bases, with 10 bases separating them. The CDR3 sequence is CASSLGGQGNTIYF. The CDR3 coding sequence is TGTGCCAGCAGCTTGGGGGGACAAGGAAACACCATATATTTT.

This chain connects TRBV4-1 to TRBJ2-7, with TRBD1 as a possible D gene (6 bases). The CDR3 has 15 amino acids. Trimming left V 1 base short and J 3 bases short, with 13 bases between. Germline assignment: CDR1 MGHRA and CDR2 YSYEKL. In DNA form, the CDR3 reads TGCGCCAGCAGCCAAGTAGGGGGTATAGGCTACGAGCAGTACTTC. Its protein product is CASSQVGGIGYEQYF.

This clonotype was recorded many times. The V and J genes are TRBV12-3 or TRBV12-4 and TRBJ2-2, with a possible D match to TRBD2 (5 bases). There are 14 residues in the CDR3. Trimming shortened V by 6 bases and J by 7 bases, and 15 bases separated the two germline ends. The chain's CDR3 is CASRDGGLGGELFF. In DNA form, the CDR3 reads TGTGCCAGCAGGGACGGAGGCCTGGGCGGGGAGCTGTTTTTT.

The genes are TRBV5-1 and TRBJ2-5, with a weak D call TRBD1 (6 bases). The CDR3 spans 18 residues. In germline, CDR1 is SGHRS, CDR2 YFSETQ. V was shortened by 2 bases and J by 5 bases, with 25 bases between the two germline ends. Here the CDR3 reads CASSFTTLTTGSGETQYF. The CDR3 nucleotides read TGCGCCAGCAGCTTTACTACCCTAACTACAGGGTCGGGTGAGACCCAGTACTTC.

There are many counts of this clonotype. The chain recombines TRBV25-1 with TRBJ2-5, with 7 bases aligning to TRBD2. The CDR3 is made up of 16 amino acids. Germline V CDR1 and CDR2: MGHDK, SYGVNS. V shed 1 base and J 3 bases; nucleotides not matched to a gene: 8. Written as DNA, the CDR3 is TGTGCCAGCAGTGAATCGGGGGGTGGAGGGAAAGAGACCCAGTACTTC. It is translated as CASSESGGGGKETQYF.

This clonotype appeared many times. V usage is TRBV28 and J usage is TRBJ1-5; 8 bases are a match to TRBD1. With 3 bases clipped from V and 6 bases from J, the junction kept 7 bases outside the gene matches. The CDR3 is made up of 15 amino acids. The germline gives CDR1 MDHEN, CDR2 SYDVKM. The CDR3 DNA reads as TGTGCCAGCAGTTTCCCAGGGGGCTTGGGTCAGCCCCAGCATTTT. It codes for CASSFPGGLGQPQHF.

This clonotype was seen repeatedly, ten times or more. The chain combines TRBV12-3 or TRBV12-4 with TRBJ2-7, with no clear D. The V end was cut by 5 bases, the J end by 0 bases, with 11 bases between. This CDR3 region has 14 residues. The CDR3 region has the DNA TGTGCCAGCAGTCGGACGGAGAGCTCCTACGAGCAGTACTTC. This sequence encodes CASSRTESSYEQYF.